The clone carrying this T cell receptor beta chain was picked up one time. The data were obtained in a study of blood T cells in healthy people across ages. Alongside a J-beta primer mix, a sample-barcoded 5' primer served in a second PCR lasting about 7 to 11 cycles. TCRdb reprocessed the 5' RACE reads with MiXCR, giving one entry per CDR3 protein. Among over 700,000 distinct CDR3 sequences listed, 50% to 65% were seen once. V trimming: 4 bases; J trimming: 5 bases; junction bases outside the gene matches: 6. The length of the CDR3 is 15 residues. CDR1 and CDR2 (germline): SGHTA, FQGNSA. The specimen was blood. The chain recombines TRBV7-2 with TRBJ2-5, with 11 bases fitting TRBD2. The sequence came from a man older than 75 in good health. This CDR3 reads CASSSLAGGWETQYF. DNA of the CDR3: TGTGCCAGCAGCTCCCTAGCGGGAGGTTGGGAGACCCAGTACTTC. Based on the CDR3 plus reference TRBV7-2 and TRBJ2-5, the full variable domain is GAGVSQSPSNKVTEKGKDVELRCDPISGHTALYWYRQSLGQGLEFLIYFQGNSAPDKSGLPSDRFSAERTGGSVSTLTIQRTQQEDSAVYLCASSSLAGGWETQYFGPGTRLLVL.